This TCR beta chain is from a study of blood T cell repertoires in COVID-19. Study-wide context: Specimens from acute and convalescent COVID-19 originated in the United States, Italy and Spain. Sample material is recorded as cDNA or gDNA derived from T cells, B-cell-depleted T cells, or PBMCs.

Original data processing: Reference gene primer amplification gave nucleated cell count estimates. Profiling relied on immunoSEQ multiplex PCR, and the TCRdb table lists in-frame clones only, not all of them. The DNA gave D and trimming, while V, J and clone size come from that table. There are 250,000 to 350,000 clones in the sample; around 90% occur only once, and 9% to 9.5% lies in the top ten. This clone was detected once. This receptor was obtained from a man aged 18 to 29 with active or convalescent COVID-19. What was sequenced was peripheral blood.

CDR3 loop: CASSVFPTSSYEQFF. DNA for the CDR3: TGTGCCAGCAGCGTATTCCCGACTAGTTCCTATGAGCAGTTCTTC. The rearrangement joins TRBV9 to TRBJ2-1, with D perhaps TRBD2 (6 bases). Trimming pared 1 base from V and 8 bases from J, leaving 16 bases between. Germline V lookup: CDR1 SGDLS, CDR2 YYNGEE. This CDR3 comprises 15 residues.